The rows below give T cell receptor beta chains drawn from one sample of a study of T cell responses to AZD1222 COVID-19 vaccine. The repertoire was sequenced with immunoSEQ multiplex PCR; TCRdb's copy has only in-frame clones and lacks some. The repertoire holds under 150,000 clones, with more than 70% as singletons. The starting material was peripheral blood, obtained 28 days after the second AZD1222 dose. These TCRs come from an adult who received the AZD1222 COVID-19 vaccine. Each CDR3 is given with its conserved first and last residue. The order of the fields is V gene, J gene, D gene, clone size, CDR3 DNA, CDR3 protein. D genes are given only for firm matches. Clone size, where shown, is once, few, many, or a class for clones that have expanded.

>TRBV6-2/TRBV6-3|TRBJ1-4|-|-
TGTGCCAGCAGTTATATGACAACTAATGAAAAACTGTTTTTT
CASSYMTTNEKLFF
>TRBV28|TRBJ1-1|-|-
TGTGCCAGCGAGGGGATTGTCACTGAAGCTTTCTTT
CASEGIVTEAFF
>TRBV6-1|TRBJ1-2|TRBD1|once
TGTGCCAGCAGTTCCCAGACAGGGGACTATGGCTACACCTTC
CASSSQTGDYGYTF
>TRBV28|TRBJ2-7|-|-
TGTGCCAGCAGTTTGTTCACGGATGCTAGGGGCGAGCAGTACTTC
CASSLFTDARGEQYF
>TRBV19|TRBJ1-5|TRBD1|-
TGTGCCAGCCCCCAACGGGACAGGGGATGGCAGCCCCAGCATTTT
CASPQRDRGWQPQHF
>TRBV1|TRBJ1-5|-|-
TGCACCAGCAGCCAAGGGAACAGGGCGGATCAGCCCCAGCATTTT
CTSSQGNRADQPQHF
>TRBV6-6|TRBJ1-6|-|-
TGTGCCAGCAGTGATCTAGGAGATTCACCCCTCCACTTT
CASSDLGDSPLHF
>TRBV3-1/TRBV3-2|TRBJ2-7|-|-
TGTGCCAGCAGCCAGACAGAGTACGAGCAGTACTTC
CASSQTEYEQYF
>TRBV11-1|TRBJ2-7|-|-
TGTGCCAGCAGCTTATTAGGCCAGGACGGATCCGAGCAGTACTTC
CASSLLGQDGSEQYF
>TRBV14|TRBJ1-2|-|few
TGTGCCAGCAGCCAAGCCTCGGGGCGTCGGCGGACTAACTATGGCTACACCTTC
CASSQASGRRRTNYGYTF
>TRBV7-2|TRBJ2-1|TRBD1|few
TGTGCCAGCGATCGACAGGGGATTCCAAATGAGCAGTTCTTC
CASDRQGIPNEQFF
>TRBV10-3|TRBJ1-1|TRBD1|-
TGTGCCATCAGACCCTCGACAGGGTACATGAACACTGAAGCTTTCTTT
CAIRPSTGYMNTEAFF
>TRBV19|TRBJ2-7|-|-
TGTGCCAGTAGCTTAAACGGGGAGTACGAGCAGTACTTC
CASSLNGEYEQYF
>TRBV5-1|TRBJ2-6|-|-
TGCGCCAGCAGCTTGCTGGGGCTGAGTGGGGCCAACGTCCTGACTTTC
CASSLLGLSGANVLTF
>TRBV5-1|TRBJ1-2|-|-
TGCGCCAGCAGCTTGGGAGAGGGTACTGCGAATGGCTACACCTTC
CASSLGEGTANGYTF
>TRBV24-1|TRBJ2-3|-|-
TGTGCCACCAGTCAGGGCTCAGATACGCAGTATTTT
CATSQGSDTQYF
>TRBV7-9|TRBJ2-4|-|once
TGTGCCAGCAGCTTAGAAGGGGTAGCCAAAAACATTCAGTACTTC
CASSLEGVAKNIQYF
>TRBV12-3/TRBV12-4|TRBJ1-2|-|once
TGTGCCAGCAGTACGGGGAATGGCTACACCTTC
CASSTGNGYTF
>TRBV3-1/TRBV3-2|TRBJ2-2|TRBD1|once
TGTGCCAGCAGCCAAGGGGTTGGACAGGGGCACACCGGGGAGCTGTTTTTT
CASSQGVGQGHTGELFF
>TRBV11-2|TRBJ2-7|-|-
TGTGCCAGCAGCCCCGTTTGGGAGAACGAGCAGTACTTC
CASSPVWENEQYF
>TRBV2|TRBJ2-2|TRBD1|-
TGTGCCAGCATCCAGGGACAGGCGAACACCGGGGAGCTGTTTTTT
CASIQGQANTGELFF
>TRBV28|TRBJ1-5|TRBD1|-
TGTGCCAGCAGTACACAGGGGGAGGGCAATCAGCCCCAGCATTTT
CASSTQGEGNQPQHF
>TRBV7-2|TRBJ1-1|-|-
TGTGCCAGCAGCTTGCAGGGCCTGAACACTGAAGCTTTCTTT
CASSLQGLNTEAFF
>TRBV28|TRBJ2-7|-|once
TGTGCCAGCAGTTTCGCAGGGGTAGTTTCAAGCGAGCAGTACTTC
CASSFAGVVSSEQYF
>TRBV2|TRBJ1-2|-|-
TGTGCCAGCAGTGAAGGCATAGCTAACTATGGCTACACCTTC
CASSEGIANYGYTF
>TRBV19|TRBJ2-1|-|-
TGTGCCAGTAGTATGTGGGGCGGCTCCTACAATGAGCAGTTCTTC
CASSMWGGSYNEQFF
>TRBV6-5|TRBJ2-2|-|-
TGTGCCAGCAGTTACTTGTTAGGGACTGGCGGGGAGCTGTTTTTT
CASSYLLGTGGELFF
>TRBV2|TRBJ2-2|-|-
TGTGCCAGCCAACGGGGGACAACGAACACCGGGGAGCTGTTTTTT
CASQRGTTNTGELFF
>TRBV3-1/TRBV3-2|TRBJ2-1|-|-
TGTGCCAGCAGCCAACATACAGGGTACGAGCAGTTCTTC
CASSQHTGYEQFF
>TRBV9|TRBJ1-4|-|once
TGTGCCAGCAGCGTAGATGGGTCGGTTGAAGAAAAACTGTTTTTT
CASSVDGSVEEKLFF
>TRBV6-1|TRBJ1-4|TRBD1|-
TGTGCCAGCAGTGAAGCAGGCCAGGGGGATGAAAAACTGTTTTTT
CASSEAGQGDEKLFF
>TRBV5-1|TRBJ2-1|-|-
TGCGCCAGCAGCTTGTATCTCCCTAGCTCCTACAATGAGCAGTTCTTC
CASSLYLPSSYNEQFF
>TRBV5-1|TRBJ2-1|TRBD2|-
TGCGCCAGCAGCGGTACTAGCGGGGGTGCCAATGAGCAGTTCTTC
CASSGTSGGANEQFF
>TRBV6-1|TRBJ2-3|-|-
TGTGCCAGCAGCCCGGGACAATTAGATACGCAGTATTTT
CASSPGQLDTQYF
>TRBV6-1|TRBJ1-4|-|-
TGTGCCAGCAGTGAACGGGCATCAGCCGGAGAAAAACTGTTTTTT
CASSERASAGEKLFF
>TRBV29-1|TRBJ2-3|-|-
TGCAGCGTTGAAGCCGGAGGGGTTACGCAGTATTTT
CSVEAGGVTQYF
>TRBV7-6|TRBJ1-2|-|-
TGTGCCAGCTCAAGGGTGGCGGATGAGCCTAACTATGGCTACACCTTC
CASSRVADEPNYGYTF
>TRBV18|TRBJ1-2|-|-
TGTGCCAGCTCACCGACGTTGGACTATGGCTACACCTTC
CASSPTLDYGYTF
>TRBV6-5|TRBJ1-1|TRBD1|once
TGTGCCAGCAGTTACTACAGGGGTGAGGCTGAAGCTTTCTTT
CASSYYRGEAEAFF
>TRBV5-1|TRBJ1-4|-|-
TGCGCCAGCAGCTTGGATCGCAGGGTCCCGTCAACTAATGAAAAACTGTTTTTT
CASSLDRRVPSTNEKLFF
>TRBV7-9|TRBJ2-7|-|-
TGTGCCAGCAGCCTGCAGGGGACCTACGAGCAGTACTTC
CASSLQGTYEQYF
>TRBV28|TRBJ1-6|TRBD1|-
TGTGCCAGCAGCTCGTCAGACAGGGACAATTCACCCCTCCACTTT
CASSSSDRDNSPLHF
>TRBV2|TRBJ1-1|-|-
TGTGCCAGCAGTGTTTTGGAGGTCACTGAAGCTTTCTTT
CASSVLEVTEAFF
>TRBV29-1|TRBJ1-1|TRBD1|-
TGCAGCGGACACAGGGGGCAGATGGACACTGAAGCTTTCTTT
CSGHRGQMDTEAFF
>TRBV19|TRBJ1-5|-|-
TGTGCCAGTAGCGTCAGGGAAGATCAGCCCCAGCATTTT
CASSVREDQPQHF
>TRBV4-2|TRBJ1-5|-|once
TGTGCCAGCAGCCAAGATGGACAGAATACCAATCAGCCCCAGCATTTT
CASSQDGQNTNQPQHF
>TRBV6-2/TRBV6-3|TRBJ2-7|TRBD1|-
TGTGCCAGCAGTGCACAGGGGGACGTAGACGAGCAGTACTTC
CASSAQGDVDEQYF
>TRBV6-2/TRBV6-3|TRBJ2-7|-|-
TGTGCCAGCAGTCTCAGGGGCCTCGACGAGCAGTACTTC
CASSLRGLDEQYF
>TRBV4-3|TRBJ1-1|TRBD1|-
TGCGCCAGCAGCCCTCAGGGGGTCACTGAAGCTTTCTTT
CASSPQGVTEAFF
>TRBV5-1|TRBJ2-5|TRBD2|-
TGCGCCAGCAGCTTGGCAACTAGCGGAGAGACCCAGTACTTC
CASSLATSGETQYF
>TRBV7-2|TRBJ2-3|-|-
TGTGCCAGCAGCCCAAGGGCGGAGACAGATACGCAGTATTTT
CASSPRAETDTQYF
>TRBV12-5|TRBJ1-1|-|-
TGTGCTAGTGGTTTGGTTAGGGGCTCCAACAGGGACACTGAAGCTTTCTTT
CASGLVRGSNRDTEAFF
>TRBV2|TRBJ2-5|-|-
TGTGCCAGTAGCAAGGGACCGCTAATACAAGAGACCCAGTACTTC
CASSKGPLIQETQYF
>TRBV6-1|TRBJ1-2|TRBD1|-
TGTGCCGGAACACAGGGGGGCTCTAGCTATGGCTACACCTTC
CAGTQGGSSYGYTF
>TRBV4-2|TRBJ2-3|-|-
TGTGCCAGCAGCCAAGGGGAAGGTACGCAGTATTTT
CASSQGEGTQYF
>TRBV24-1|TRBJ2-5|-|-
TGTGCCACCAGTGACCCCGACGGCCAAGAGACCCAGTACTTC
CATSDPDGQETQYF
>TRBV19|TRBJ1-4|-|once
TGTGCCAGTAGTATTATGGACAGTGCAACTAATGAAAAACTGTTTTTT
CASSIMDSATNEKLFF
>TRBV2|TRBJ1-2|-|-
TGTGCCAGCAGTAAGACGGGACTCTATGGCTACACCTTC
CASSKTGLYGYTF
>TRBV10-2|TRBJ2-7|TRBD1|few
TGCGCCAGCAACGACAGGGTTGCCCCGTCCTACGAGCAGTACTTC
CASNDRVAPSYEQYF
>TRBV6-2/TRBV6-3|TRBJ1-5|-|-
TGTGCCAGCAGCAACAGCGGTCAGGGCAATCAGCCCCAGCATTTT
CASSNSGQGNQPQHF